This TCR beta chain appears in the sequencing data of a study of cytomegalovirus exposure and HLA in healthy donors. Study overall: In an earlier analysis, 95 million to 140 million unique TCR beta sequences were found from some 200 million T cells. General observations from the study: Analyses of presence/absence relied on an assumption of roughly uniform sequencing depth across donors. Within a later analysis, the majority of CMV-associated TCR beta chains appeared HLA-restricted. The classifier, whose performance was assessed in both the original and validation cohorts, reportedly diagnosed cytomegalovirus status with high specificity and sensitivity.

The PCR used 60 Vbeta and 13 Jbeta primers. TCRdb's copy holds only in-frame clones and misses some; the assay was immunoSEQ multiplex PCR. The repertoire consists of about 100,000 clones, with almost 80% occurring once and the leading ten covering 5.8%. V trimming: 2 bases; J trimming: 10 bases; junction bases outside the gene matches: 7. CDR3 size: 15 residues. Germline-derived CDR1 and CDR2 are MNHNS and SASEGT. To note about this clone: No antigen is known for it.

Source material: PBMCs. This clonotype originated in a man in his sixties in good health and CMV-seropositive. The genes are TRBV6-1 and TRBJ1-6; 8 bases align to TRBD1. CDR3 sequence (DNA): TGTGCCAGCAGTGAACTCGGACAGGGCGGCTCACCCCTCCACTTT. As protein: CASSELGQGGSPLHF.